A single sample is the source of the 11 T cell receptor beta chains below, sequenced in a study of vaccination and CD4 T cells after COVID-19 (dated by TCRdb to between 2021 and 2024). These receptors have no identified antigens. The label giving this sample's treatment or condition can be read as: roughly 11-day PBMC culture with coronavirus spike peptide pools or control peptides (ViraFEST assay). Libraries were built with PCR. Sequencing used an Illumina iSeq 100. DNA from cultured CD4+ T cells was subjected to TCR sequencing with the Oncomine TCR Beta short-read assay at the Johns Hopkins FTIC core. The public sequencing data were trimmed at Q25 with fastp and processed into clonotypes with MiXCR by TCRdb, which kept only in-frame beta chains. Each entry merges the rows of one CDR3 protein and shows their most common DNA and genes. The table for this sample lists about 18,000 distinct CDR3 sequences; 70% to 80% of them were counted only once. Around 5.1% of the sample comes from the top ten.

Sequences were obtained from CD4+ T cells from blood, cultured in vitro. These receptors were collected from a human donor who had recovered from COVID-19.

The CDR3 spells CASSLRVGRYGYTF. In DNA form, the CDR3 reads TGTGCCAGCAGTTTACGGGTAGGGCGCTATGGCTACACCTTC. The V gene is TRBV28, the J gene TRBJ1-2, with D hard to call. V dropped 2 bases and J dropped 4 bases, with 11 bases sitting between them. From germline, CDR1 is MDHEN and CDR2 SYDVKM. This CDR3 comprises 14 residues.

The chain links TRBV2 to TRBJ1-1; D gene ambiguous. The CDR3 runs 13 residues. The ends were cut back, 8 bases at V and 6 bases at J, with 16 bases in the middle. The V gene's germline CDR1 is SNHLY and CDR2 FYNNEI. The CDR3: CASGGPRTPEAFF. The CDR3 DNA sequence: TGTGCCAGCGGTGGACCTCGGACCCCTGAAGCTTTCTTT.

This clonotype was counted once. The gene calls are TRBV7-2 and TRBJ1-6, with TRBD1 matching 7 bases. The length of the CDR3 is 14 residues. Germline CDR1 SGHTA, CDR2 FQGNSA. J gave up 5 bases and V 5 bases, and 3 bases lay outside the gene matches. CDR3 region: CASSRQGNNSPLHF. The DNA for the CDR3 is TGTGCCAGCAGCCGACAGGGCAATAATTCACCCCTCCACTTT.

This rearrangement joins TRBV7-2 to TRBJ1-3, with a tentative D call TRBD1 (5 bases). Germline V lookup: CDR1 SGHTA, CDR2 FQGNSA. The V end was cut by 4 bases, the J end by 7 bases, with 11 bases between. CDR3 size: 13 residues. The CDR3 DNA follows: TGTGCCAGCAGCTGGCAGGGTGGGAACACCATATATTTT. Its translation is CASSWQGGNTIYF.

The genes are TRBV20-1 and TRBJ2-4, with D possibly being TRBD2 (6 bases). With 6 bases removed from V and 0 bases from J, the gap between germline ends came to 12 bases. CDR1 is DFQATT, CDR2 SNEGSKA, per germline (reference sequence). CDR3 length: 14 amino acids. The CDR3: CSAPGTLAKNIQYF. The CDR3 coding sequence is TGCAGTGCCCCTGGGACTTTAGCCAAAAACATTCAGTACTTC.

This chain uses TRBV15 with TRBJ1-5; no firm D call. The CDR3 consists of 14 residues. The germline V gene has CDR1 LNHNV and CDR2 YYDKDF (reference sequence). V was shortened by 3 bases and J by 6 bases, with 12 bases between the two germline ends. The CDR3 coding sequence is TGTGCCACCAGCAGCATGGCCTATGGTCAGCCCCAGCATTTT. This gives the protein CATSSMAYGQPQHF.

The V gene is TRBV20-1, the J gene TRBJ1-1, with D possibly TRBD1 on 5 matching bases. Germline CDR1 is DFQATT and CDR2 is SNEGSKA (reference sequence). This CDR3 is built from 14 residues. Trimming removed 5 bases at V and 3 bases at J, with 16 bases between. The CDR3 loop is CSAWGGGGDTEAFF. In DNA, the CDR3 is TGCAGTGCTTGGGGAGGCGGGGGGGACACTGAAGCTTTCTTT.

The chain links TRBV19 to TRBJ1-1; TRBD1 matches at 9 bases. Germline V gives CDR1 LNHDA, CDR2 SQIVND (reference sequence). J was trimmed by 6 bases and V by 4 bases; bases with no gene match: 9. The CDR3 sequence is 15 residues long. CDR3 amino acids: CASSRFWGQGPEAFF. The CDR3 DNA sequence: TGTGCCAGTAGTAGGTTCTGGGGACAGGGCCCTGAAGCTTTCTTT.

In its sample, this clonotype was seen a few times. This chain joins TRBV12-3 or TRBV12-4 and TRBJ1-5; D is possibly TRBD1 (5 bases). Trimming left V 2 bases short and J 5 bases short, with 10 bases between. The CDR3 is 14 residues long. CDR3 in amino acids: CASSLMGRDQPQHF. Here the CDR3 DNA reads TGTGCCAGCAGTTTAATGGGACGGGATCAGCCCCAGCATTTT.

The chain has TRBV7-2 and TRBJ2-4; no definite D call. The CDR3 runs to 13 residues. V was clipped by 1 base and J by 6 bases, with 7 bases between them. Looked up from germline, CDR1 is SGHTA and CDR2 is FQGNSA. CDR3 sequence reads: CASSLEVGNIQYF. CDR3 nucleotide sequence: TGTGCCAGCAGCTTAGAGGTGGGAAACATTCAGTACTTC.

J is TRBJ1-2 and V is TRBV2; D possibly corresponds to TRBD1 (5 bases). The CDR3 runs 12 residues. Germline CDR1 reads SNHLY; CDR2 reads FYNNEI. V lost 8 bases, J lost 0 bases, and 7 bases lay in between. CDR3 bases: TGTGCCAGCTCAGGGACTAACTATGGCTACACCTTC. Translation: CASSGTNYGYTF.